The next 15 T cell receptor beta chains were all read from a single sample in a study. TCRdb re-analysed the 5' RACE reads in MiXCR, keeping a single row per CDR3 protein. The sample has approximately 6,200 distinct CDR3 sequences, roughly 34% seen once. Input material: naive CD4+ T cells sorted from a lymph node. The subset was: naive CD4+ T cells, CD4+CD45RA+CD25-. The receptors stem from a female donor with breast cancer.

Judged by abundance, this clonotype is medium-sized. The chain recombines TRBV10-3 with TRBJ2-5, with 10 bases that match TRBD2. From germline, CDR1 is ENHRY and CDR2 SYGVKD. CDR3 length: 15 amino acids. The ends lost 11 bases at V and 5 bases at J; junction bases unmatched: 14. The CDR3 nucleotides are TGTGCCGTAAGAGGGCTAGCGGGAGTTCAGGAGACCCAGTACTTC. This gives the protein CAVRGLAGVQETQYF.

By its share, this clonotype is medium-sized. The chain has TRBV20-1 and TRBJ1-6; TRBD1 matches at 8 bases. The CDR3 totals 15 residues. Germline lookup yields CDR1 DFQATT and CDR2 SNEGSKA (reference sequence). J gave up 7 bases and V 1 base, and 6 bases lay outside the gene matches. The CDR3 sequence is CSARVGQGRNSPLHF. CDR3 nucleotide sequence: TGCAGTGCTAGAGTAGGACAGGGACGGAATTCACCCCTCCACTTT.

The DNA of the CDR3 is TGTGCCAGCAGCTTAGACCCAGAAAGGAGCGAGACCCAGTACTTC. This gives the protein CASSLDPERSETQYF. The V and J genes are TRBV7-2 and TRBJ2-5; D call uncertain. The CDR3 loop spans 15 amino acids. Germline CDR1 and CDR2: SGHTA and FQGNSA. Trimming took off 1 base at V and 5 bases at J, with 14 bases between the two ends.

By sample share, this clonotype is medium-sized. For the CDR3, the DNA is TGTGCCATCAGACCTACTGGCGGGGACCTCAACTATGGCTACACCTTC. Amino acid sequence: CAIRPTGGDLNYGYTF. The J gene is TRBJ1-2, the V gene TRBV10-3; D may be TRBD1 (5 bases). Trimming took 6 bases from V and 2 from J, leaving 19 bases between them. CDR1 and CDR2 from the germline V gene are ENHRY and SYGVKD. This CDR3 contains 16 residues.

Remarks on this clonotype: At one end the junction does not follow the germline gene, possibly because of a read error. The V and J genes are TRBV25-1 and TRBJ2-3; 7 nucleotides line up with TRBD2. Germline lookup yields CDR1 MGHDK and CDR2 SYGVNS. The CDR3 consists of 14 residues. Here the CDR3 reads CASSVKRGTDTRYF. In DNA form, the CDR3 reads TGTGCCAGCAGTGTAAAGCGGGGCACAGATACGCGGTATTTT.

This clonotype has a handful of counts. The DNA for the CDR3 is TGTGCCAGCAGTTCCCGAGACAGCACTGAAGCTTTCTTT. Its protein is CASSSRDSTEAFF. The genes are TRBV27 and TRBJ1-1; a weak D match, TRBD1 (5 bases). Germline V gene data show CDR1 as MNHEY and CDR2 as SMNVEV (reference sequence). Trimming stripped 4 bases from V and 4 bases from J, with 10 bases between. This CDR3 contains 13 residues.

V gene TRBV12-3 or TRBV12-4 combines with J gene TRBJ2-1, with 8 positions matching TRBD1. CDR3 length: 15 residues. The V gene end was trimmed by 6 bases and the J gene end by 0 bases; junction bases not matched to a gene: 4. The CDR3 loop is CASSFDRGSYNEQFF. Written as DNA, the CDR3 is TGTGCCAGCAGCTTCGACAGGGGCTCCTACAATGAGCAGTTCTTC.

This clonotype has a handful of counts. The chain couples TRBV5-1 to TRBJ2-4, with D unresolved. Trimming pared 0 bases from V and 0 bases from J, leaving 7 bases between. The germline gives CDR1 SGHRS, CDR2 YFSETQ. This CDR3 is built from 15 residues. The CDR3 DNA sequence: TGCGCCAGCAGCTTGGACGGTCTAGCCAAAAACATTCAGTACTTC. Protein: CASSLDGLAKNIQYF.

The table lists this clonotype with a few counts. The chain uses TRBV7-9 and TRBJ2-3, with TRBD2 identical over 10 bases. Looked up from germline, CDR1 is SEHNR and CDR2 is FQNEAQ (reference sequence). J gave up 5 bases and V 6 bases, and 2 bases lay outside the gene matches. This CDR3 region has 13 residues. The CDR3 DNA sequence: TGTGCCAGCAGGGGACTAGCGAGAGATACGCAGTATTTT. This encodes CASRGLARDTQYF.

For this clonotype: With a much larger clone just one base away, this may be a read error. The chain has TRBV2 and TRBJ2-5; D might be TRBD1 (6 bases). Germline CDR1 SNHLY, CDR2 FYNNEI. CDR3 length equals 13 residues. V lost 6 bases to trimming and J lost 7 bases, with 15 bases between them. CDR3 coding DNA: TGTGCCAGCAGCGAGGATCGCAGGGGGACCCAGTACTTC. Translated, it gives CASSEDRRGTQYF.

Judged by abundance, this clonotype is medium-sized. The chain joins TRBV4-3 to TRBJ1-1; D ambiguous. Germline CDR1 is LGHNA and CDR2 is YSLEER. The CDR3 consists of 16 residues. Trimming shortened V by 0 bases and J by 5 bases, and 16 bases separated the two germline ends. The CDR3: CASSQDTPRGGTEAFF. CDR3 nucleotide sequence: TGCGCCAGCAGCCAAGATACCCCTCGGGGAGGAACTGAAGCTTTCTTT.

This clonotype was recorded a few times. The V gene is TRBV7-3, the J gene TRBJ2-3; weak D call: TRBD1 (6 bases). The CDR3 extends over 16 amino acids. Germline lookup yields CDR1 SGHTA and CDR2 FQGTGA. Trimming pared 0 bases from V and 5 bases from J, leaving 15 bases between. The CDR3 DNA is TGTGCCAGCAGCTTAACGGGGACAAGGGCCGAAGATACGCAGTATTTT. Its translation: CASSLTGTRAEDTQYF. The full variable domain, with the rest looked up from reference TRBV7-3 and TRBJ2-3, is GAGVSQTPSNKVTEKGKYVELRCDPISGHTALYWYRQSLGQGPEFLIYFQGTGAADDSGLPNDRFFAVRPEGSVSTLKIQRTERGDSAVYLCASSLTGTRAEDTQYFGPGTRLTVL.

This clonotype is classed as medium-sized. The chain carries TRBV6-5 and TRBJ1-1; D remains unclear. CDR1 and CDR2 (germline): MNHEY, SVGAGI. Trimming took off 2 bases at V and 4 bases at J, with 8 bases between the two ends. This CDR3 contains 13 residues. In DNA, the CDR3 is TGTGCCAGCAGTTACGTGGGAGGCACTGAAGCTTTCTTT. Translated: CASSYVGGTEAFF.

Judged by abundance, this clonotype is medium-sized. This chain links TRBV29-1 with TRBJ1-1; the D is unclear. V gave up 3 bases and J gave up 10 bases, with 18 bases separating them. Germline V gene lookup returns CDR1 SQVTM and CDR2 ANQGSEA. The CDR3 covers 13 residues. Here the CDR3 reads CSVEVPKGDAAFF. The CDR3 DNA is TGCAGCGTTGAGGTTCCTAAAGGAGATGCAGCTTTCTTT.

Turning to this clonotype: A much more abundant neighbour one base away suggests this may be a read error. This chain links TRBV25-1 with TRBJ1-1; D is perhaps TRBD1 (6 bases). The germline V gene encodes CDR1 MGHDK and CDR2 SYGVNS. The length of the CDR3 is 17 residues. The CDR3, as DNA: TGTGCCAGAAGTGGGGGCTTATTCGGGGCTATGAACACTGAAGCTTTCTTT. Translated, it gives CARSGGLFGAMNTEAFF. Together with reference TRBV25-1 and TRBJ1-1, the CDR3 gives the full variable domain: EADIYQTPRYLVIGTGKKITLECSQTMGHDKMYWYQQDPGMELHLIHYSYGVNSTEKGDLSSESTVSRIRTEHFPLTLESARPSHTSQYLCARSGGLFGAMNTEAFFGQGTRLTVV.